This T cell receptor (beta chain) was sequenced for a study of blood T cell repertoires in COVID-19. Study-level background: The study drew acute and convalescent COVID-19 samples from the United States, Italy and Spain. PBMCs, B-cell-depleted T cells, or T cells provided the cDNA or gDNA that made up the material.

Germline V gene lookup returns CDR1 MDHEN and CDR2 SYDVKM. J lost 2 bases, V lost 4 bases, and 14 bases had no gene match. The CDR3 runs 19 residues. Under the authors' procedure: Reference gene primer amplification gave nucleated cell count estimates. Data came from immunoSEQ multiplex PCR; TCRdb stores just in-frame clones and leaves some out. D and trimming come from the DNA, and the V and J calls and clone size come from that table. Of around 140,000 clones in the sample, around 84% are singletons; the top ten hold roughly 8.7%. The sequence came from a woman in her fifties or sixties with acute or convalescent COVID-19. The rearrangement uses TRBV28 and TRBJ2-5; 12 bases are a match to TRBD1. The sample comprised peripheral blood. CDR3 protein: CASSSPMGQGASVQETQYF. CDR3 DNA: TGTGCCAGCAGTTCCCCCATGGGACAGGGGGCCTCTGTGCAAGAGACCCAGTACTTC.